This T cell receptor (beta chain) was retrieved from a study of blood T cell repertoires in COVID-19. Study-level information: PBMCs, B-cell-depleted T cells, or T cells provided the cDNA or gDNA that made up the material.

Per the germline V gene, CDR1 is LNHDA and CDR2 is SQIVND (reference sequence). The CDR3 is 13 amino acids. The V gene lost 4 bases and the J gene lost 7 bases, with 14 bases spanning the gap. In the authors' workflow: Using reference gene primer amplification, nucleated cell counts were estimated. Measured with immunoSEQ multiplex PCR; TCRdb has only the in-frame clones, and not every one. V and J calls and clone size are given by that table; D and trimming were obtained from the DNA. The sample records 200,000 to 300,000 clones, approximately 80% being singletons. Sequencing was performed on peripheral blood. The chain employs TRBV19 and TRBJ2-7, with D uncertain. The sequence was obtained from a human donor in a cohort sampled during active COVID-19. The CDR3 nucleotides read TGTGCCAGTAGTAACCCTAATACTCTAGAGCAGTACTTC. It is translated as CASSNPNTLEQYF.